The next 11 T cell receptor beta chains were all read from a single sample in a study of identical twins. From the 5' RACE reads, TCRdb called clonotypes with MiXCR, one entry per CDR3 protein. The table includes 200,000 to 250,000 distinct CDR3 sequences, more than 12% detected once. What was sequenced was memory (CD45RO+) T cells sorted from blood. The receptors derive from a woman aged 18-29 years in good health.

A single count supports this clonotype. The gene calls are TRBV20-1 and TRBJ2-7; 10 bases agree with TRBD2. The V gene's germline CDR1 is DFQATT and CDR2 SNEGSKA (reference sequence). Losses at the gene ends were 3 bases for V and 5 bases for J; bases not matched to a gene: 7. The CDR3 sequence is 14 residues long. The CDR3 reads CSARALAGVDEQYF. Written as DNA, the CDR3 is TGCAGTGCTAGGGCCCTAGCGGGAGTGGACGAGCAGTACTTC.

The sample holds a few counts of this clonotype. The rearrangement joins TRBV5-6 to TRBJ2-1, with D uncertain. V shed 0 bases and J shed 3 bases, with 10 bases lying between them. The CDR3 is 15 residues long. CDR1 and CDR2 (germline): SGHDT, YYEEEE. The CDR3 sequence: CASSLVHLLYNEQFF. DNA of the CDR3: TGTGCCAGCAGCTTGGTACATTTACTCTACAATGAGCAGTTCTTC.

The CDR3 loop is CASSSSWGFYEQYF. CDR3 bases: TGTGCCAGCAGTTCATCCTGGGGGTTTTACGAGCAGTACTTC. The chain links TRBV6-2 or TRBV6-3 to TRBJ2-7; D could derive from TRBD1 or TRBD2 (5 bases each). Germline V gene data show CDR1 as MNHEY and CDR2 as SVGEGT. V was clipped by 4 bases and J by 4 bases, with 14 bases between them. The CDR3 spans 14 residues.

The chain links TRBV3-1 to TRBJ2-5; D possibly corresponds to TRBD2 (5 bases). This CDR3 spans 16 amino acids. Per the germline V gene, CDR1 is LGHDT and CDR2 is YNNKEL (reference sequence). V lost 2 bases to trimming and J lost 5 bases, with 18 bases between them. As DNA, the CDR3 is TGTGCCAGCAGCCAAACCCCAGGAGGTGGTGGGGAGACCCAGTACTTC. Its translation: CASSQTPGGGGETQYF.

This clonotype occurred a few times. The rearrangement links TRBV3-1 to TRBJ2-7; D uncertain. The CDR3 loop spans 13 amino acids. Germline values: CDR1 LGHDT, CDR2 YNNKEL (reference sequence). Trimming cost V 4 bases and J 3 bases, with 10 bases left between them. CDR3 sequence reads: CASSPGPYYEQYF. CDR3 nucleotides: TGTGCCAGCAGCCCAGGACCTTACTACGAGCAGTACTTC.

The V gene is TRBV7-2, the J gene TRBJ2-1; D perhaps matches TRBD1 (5 bases). This CDR3 has 15 residues. V lost 6 bases to trimming and J lost 5 bases, with 17 bases between them. The germline gives CDR1 SGHTA, CDR2 FQGNSA. The CDR3 DNA sequence: TGTGCCAGCAGACCAGAGGCAGGGTCCAACAATGAGCAGTTCTTC. As protein: CASRPEAGSNNEQFF.

The V call is TRBV7-6, the J call TRBJ2-7, with D uncertain. Looked up from germline, CDR1 is SGHVS and CDR2 is FNYEAQ. Trimming shortened V by 5 bases and J by 3 bases, and 8 bases separated the two germline ends. CDR3 length: 12 residues. CDR3 coding DNA: TGTGCCAGCAGCCCCCAGGACTACGAGCAGTACTTC. It codes for CASSPQDYEQYF.

The sample holds many counts of this clonotype. The chain recombines TRBV20-1 with TRBJ1-6, with TRBD1 identical over 8 bases. Germline trimming cut 3 bases from V and 10 bases from J; bases unmatched to any gene: 8. The CDR3 has 14 residues. Per the germline V gene, CDR1 is DFQATT and CDR2 is SNEGSKA (reference sequence). CDR3 coding DNA: TGCAGTGCTAGTAGGACAGGGCTGGGATCACCCCTCCACTTT. Translation: CSASRTGLGSPLHF.

This clonotype was counted ten times or more. The chain recombines TRBV12-3 or TRBV12-4 with TRBJ2-3, with TRBD1 identical over 9 bases. V trimming: 6 bases; J trimming: 4 bases; junction bases outside the gene matches: 8. The CDR3 has 15 amino acids. The CDR3 spells CASRRTGTGPDTQYF. CDR3 nucleotides: TGTGCCAGCAGGAGGACCGGGACAGGGCCAGATACGCAGTATTTT.

This clonotype was recorded at least ten times. The genes are TRBV7-9 and TRBJ1-1, with D uncertain. The V end was cut by 5 bases, the J end by 1 base, with 5 bases between. The CDR3 is 12 residues long. Germline V gene lookup returns CDR1 SEHNR and CDR2 FQNEAQ (reference sequence). CDR3 sequence (DNA): TGTGCCAGCAGCCAATCGAACACTGAAGCTTTCTTT. It yields the protein CASSQSNTEAFF.

This clonotype has a handful of counts. This rearrangement joins TRBV5-1 to TRBJ1-4; perhaps TRBD1 as D (5 bases). The CDR3 loop spans 15 amino acids. The germline gives CDR1 SGHRS, CDR2 YFSETQ. Trimming took off 2 bases at V and 6 bases at J, with 14 bases between the two ends. The CDR3 region is CASSLLGTAHEKLFF. CDR3 DNA: TGCGCCAGCAGCTTATTAGGGACTGCACATGAAAAACTGTTTTTT.